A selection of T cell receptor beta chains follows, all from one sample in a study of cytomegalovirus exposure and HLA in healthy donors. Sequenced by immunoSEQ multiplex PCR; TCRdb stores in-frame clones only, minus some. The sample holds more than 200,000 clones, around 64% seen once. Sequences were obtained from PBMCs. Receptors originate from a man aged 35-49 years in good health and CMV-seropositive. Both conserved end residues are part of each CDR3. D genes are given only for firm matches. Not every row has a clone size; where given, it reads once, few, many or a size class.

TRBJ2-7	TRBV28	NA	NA	TGTGCCAGCAGTTATCGAGGGGACAACGAGCAGTACTTC	CASSYRGDNEQYF
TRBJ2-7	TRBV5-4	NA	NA	TGTGCCAGCGGACCCCAGGGTTACGAGCAGTACTTC	CASGPQGYEQYF
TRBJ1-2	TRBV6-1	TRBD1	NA	TGTGCCAGCAGTGTAAACAGGGGGTATGGCTACACCTTC	CASSVNRGYGYTF
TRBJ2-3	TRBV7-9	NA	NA	TGTGCCAGCAGCCCGAGGCAGGGATTGAGCACAGATACGCAGTATTTT	CASSPRQGLSTDTQYF
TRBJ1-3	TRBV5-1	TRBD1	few	TGCGCCAGCAGCTTCACAGGGGGCCCATCGGAAAGTACCATATATTTT	CASSFTGGPSESTIYF
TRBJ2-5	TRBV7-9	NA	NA	TGTGCCAGCAGCCGGGGGTCCGGAGAGACCCAGTACTTC	CASSRGSGETQYF
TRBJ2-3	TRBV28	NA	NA	TGTGCCAGCAGTTACCGCCCCGGGGGAAAAACCTTCACAGATACGCAGTATTTT	CASSYRPGGKTFTDTQYF
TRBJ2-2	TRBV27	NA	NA	TGTGCCAGCAGTTTCCACACATCCCCCGGGGAGCTGTTTTTT	CASSFHTSPGELFF
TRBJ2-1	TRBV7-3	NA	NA	TGTGCCAGCAGCTTATACGAGGACAATGAGCAGTTCTTC	CASSLYEDNEQFF
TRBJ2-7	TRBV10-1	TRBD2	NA	TGCGCCAGCAGTGAGTCCGGGGAGGGAAGGGGCGAGCAGTACTTC	CASSESGEGRGEQYF
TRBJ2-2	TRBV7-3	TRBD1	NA	TGTGCCAGCAGCTTAATGTGGGGGGACAGGCAGCCCGGGGAGCTGTTTTTT	CASSLMWGDRQPGELFF
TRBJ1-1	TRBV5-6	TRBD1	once	TGTGCCAGCAGCTTGACCACAGGGGCCGGTGAAGCTTTCTTT	CASSLTTGAGEAFF
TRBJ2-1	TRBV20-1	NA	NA	TGCAGTGCTCGACTAGTAAATGAGCAGTTCTTC	CSARLVNEQFF
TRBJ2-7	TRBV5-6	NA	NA	TGTGCCAGCAGCCAAGACAGGAGCGAGCAGTACTTC	CASSQDRSEQYF
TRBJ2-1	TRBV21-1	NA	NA	TGTGCCAGCAGCAACAGGACAGGGGATGAGCAGTTCTTC	CASSNRTGDEQFF
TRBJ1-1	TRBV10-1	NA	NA	TGCGCCAGCAGTGGGCAGGGTTTGAACACTGAAGCTTTCTTT	CASSGQGLNTEAFF
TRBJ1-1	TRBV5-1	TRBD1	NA	TGCGCCAGCAGCTTTACCAGGGGGCTCACTGAAGCTTTCTTT	CASSFTRGLTEAFF
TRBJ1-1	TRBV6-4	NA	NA	TGTGCCAGCAGTGACACAGGGTTACCCAACACTGAAGCTTTCTTT	CASSDTGLPNTEAFF
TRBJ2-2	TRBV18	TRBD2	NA	TGTGCCAGCTCACCACGCCCGATTACTAGCGGGGACACCGGGGAGCTGTTTTTT	CASSPRPITSGDTGELFF
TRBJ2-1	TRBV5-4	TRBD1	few	TGTGCCAGCAGCTTTGGACAGGGTCAAAAGTTCTTC	CASSFGQGQKFF
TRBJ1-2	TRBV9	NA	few	TGTGCCAGCAGCGCAGCAGTACAGGGCTATGGCTACACCTTC	CASSAAVQGYGYTF
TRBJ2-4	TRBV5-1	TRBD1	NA	TGCGCCAGCAGCTTCTCGACAGGGGGATTAAACATTCAGTACTTC	CASSFSTGGLNIQYF
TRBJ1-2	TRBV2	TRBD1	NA	TGTGCCAGCAGGGTGGGACAGAGTAACTATGGCTACACCTTC	CASRVGQSNYGYTF